In its sample, the clone carrying this T cell receptor beta chain was seen a few times. The target antigen is unknown. This CDR3 region has 16 residues. Germline CDR1 SEHNR, CDR2 FQNEAQ (reference sequence). The J segment lost 1 base and the V segment lost 7 bases, leaving 5 bases of the junction unmatched. Scientists ran DNA taken from cultured CD4+ T cells through the Oncomine TCR Beta short-read assay for sequencing. Via MiXCR, TCRdb re-called the PCR reads, giving one row per CDR3 protein. The sample holds tens of thousands of distinct CDR3 sequences, 25% to 30% seen once. This entry comes from a study of vaccination and CD4 T cells after COVID-19. The overall study: Collection of post-vaccine samples followed dose two by a median around 72 days, spanning a range of 14 to 241.

Study-level points and caveats: Researchers report that 304 of 307 vaccine-specific clones in convalescent patients proved spike mono-reactive.

The time point: late sampling 161 to 241 days after vaccination in a few convalescent patients. Treatment indicated: 10-day PBMC culture with coronavirus spike peptide pools or control peptides (ViraFEST assay). The chain links TRBV7-9 to TRBJ2-3; 13 bases map to TRBD2. Sequencing used CD4+ T cells from blood, cultured in vitro, obtained about 7 months after SARS-CoV-2 vaccination. The receptor was isolated from a human donor who had recovered from COVID-19. CDR3 loop: CASKLAGGSGTDTQYF. In DNA form, the CDR3 reads TGTGCCAGCAAACTAGCGGGGGGGAGTGGCACAGATACGCAGTATTTT.